The present TCR beta chain was sequenced within a study of blood T cells in healthy people across ages. Study-level background: T cells yielded about one barcoded beta molecule per two cells through template switching.

Study outcomes and limitations: Observed TCR beta diversity per million T cells went down as age went up. This fall followed a roughly linear course with age. Comparison with aged donors showed that long-lived donors had more naive CD4+ cells and higher diversity.

Donors gave roughly 9.1 milliliters of peripheral blood apiece. A remark on this clonotype: The target antigen is unknown. The junction departs from germline at one end; a sequencing error may be responsible.

Per germline, CDR1 KGHSH and CDR2 LQKENI. The CDR3 length is 15 residues. Using a J-beta primer mix together with a sample-barcoded 5' primer, a second PCR was run for about 6 to 11 cycles. MiXCR, run by TCRdb on the 5' RACE reads, gives a single entry per CDR3 protein. The data contain around 1,500,000 distinct CDR3 sequences, roughly 27% of them singletons. The receptor's source is a woman aged 25 to 45 in good health. This chain uses TRBV18 with TRBJ2-4; 8 bases are shared with TRBD1. The material sequenced was blood. The CDR3 DNA reads as TGTGCCAGCTCACTACAGGGGGAGGCTAAAAACATTCAGGACTTC. The encoded protein is CASSLQGEAKNIQDF.